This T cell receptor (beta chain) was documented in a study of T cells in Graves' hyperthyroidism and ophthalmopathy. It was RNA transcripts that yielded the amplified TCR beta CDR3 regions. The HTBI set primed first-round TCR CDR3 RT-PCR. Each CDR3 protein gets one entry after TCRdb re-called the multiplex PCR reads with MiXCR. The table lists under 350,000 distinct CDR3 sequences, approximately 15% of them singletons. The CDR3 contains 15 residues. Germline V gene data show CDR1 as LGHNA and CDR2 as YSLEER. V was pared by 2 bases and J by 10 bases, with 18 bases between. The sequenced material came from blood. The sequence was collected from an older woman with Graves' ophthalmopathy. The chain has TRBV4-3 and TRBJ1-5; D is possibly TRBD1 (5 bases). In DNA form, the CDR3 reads TGCGCCAGCAGCCAATTGGTCGGGGGACTGGGACCCCAGCATTTT. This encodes CASSQLVGGLGPQHF.